This is a list of T cell receptor beta chains from one sample in a study of blood T cell repertoires in COVID-19. Assay used: immunoSEQ multiplex PCR; TCRdb lists only in-frame clones, some missing. This sample has approximately 210,000 clones, with 84% found just once. The specimen sequenced was peripheral blood. All receptors derive from a woman aged 45-59 years with active or convalescent COVID-19. CDR3s include the opening cysteine and the closing phenylalanine or tryptophan. Fields, in order: CDR3 DNA, CDR3 protein, D gene, V gene, J gene, clone size, CDR3 length. The D gene is left open where the match is weak. Clone size is not always given. Where it is, it says once, few, many or a class for expanded clones.

cdr3_nt: TGTGCCAGTAGGAACTCTCTAGGTACAGATACGCAGTATTTT; cdr3_aa: CASRNSLGTDTQYF; d_call: .; v_call: TRBV19; j_call: TRBJ2-3; clone_size: .; cdr3_length: 14
cdr3_nt: TGTGCCAGCAGTTTGGGCAGGCAATCACCCCTCCACTTT; cdr3_aa: CASSLGRQSPLHF; d_call: .; v_call: TRBV12-3/TRBV12-4; j_call: TRBJ1-6; clone_size: .; cdr3_length: 13
cdr3_nt: TGTGCCAGCACCGCAGGAGGCTATGGCTACACCTTC; cdr3_aa: CASTAGGYGYTF; d_call: .; v_call: TRBV2; j_call: TRBJ1-2; clone_size: .; cdr3_length: 12
cdr3_nt: TGTGCCAGCAGCCCCAGAGGCAGGGCGGATGAAAAACTGTTTTTT; cdr3_aa: CASSPRGRADEKLFF; d_call: .; v_call: TRBV7-2; j_call: TRBJ1-4; clone_size: .; cdr3_length: 15
cdr3_nt: TGTGCCAGCAGTGATGGACGCGCACAGGGGACGCAGTATTTT; cdr3_aa: CASSDGRAQGTQYF; d_call: TRBD1; v_call: TRBV2; j_call: TRBJ2-3; clone_size: .; cdr3_length: 14
cdr3_nt: TGTGCCAGCAGTGAATCCGGGGGGCTCGATCAGCCCCAGCATTTT; cdr3_aa: CASSESGGLDQPQHF; d_call: .; v_call: TRBV6-1; j_call: TRBJ1-5; clone_size: .; cdr3_length: 15
cdr3_nt: TGTGCCAGTAGTATAGGAGGGAGCCCCGCCGTTTCCTACGAGCAGTACTTC; cdr3_aa: CASSIGGSPAVSYEQYF; d_call: .; v_call: TRBV19; j_call: TRBJ2-7; clone_size: .; cdr3_length: 17
cdr3_nt: TGCGCCAGCAGCGTTGGGACTAGCGGGGGACCTGAGCAGTTCTTC; cdr3_aa: CASSVGTSGGPEQFF; d_call: TRBD2; v_call: TRBV5-1; j_call: TRBJ2-1; clone_size: .; cdr3_length: 15
cdr3_nt: TGTGCCACCAGCAGCCTGACAGTTAACACTGAAGCTTTCTTT; cdr3_aa: CATSSLTVNTEAFF; d_call: .; v_call: TRBV15; j_call: TRBJ1-1; clone_size: few; cdr3_length: 14
cdr3_nt: TGTGCCACCAGTGATTCCGCCGGCCGGGAGCCCCAGCATTTT; cdr3_aa: CATSDSAGREPQHF; d_call: .; v_call: TRBV24-1; j_call: TRBJ1-5; clone_size: .; cdr3_length: 14
cdr3_nt: TGTGCCAGCAGTTCCGGACACGAGGAGGGCCAAGAGACCCAGTACTTC; cdr3_aa: CASSSGHEEGQETQYF; d_call: .; v_call: TRBV28; j_call: TRBJ2-5; clone_size: once; cdr3_length: 16
cdr3_nt: TGTGCCAGCAGTGAATCCCCCAGAGGGAACACTGAAGCTTTCTTT; cdr3_aa: CASSESPRGNTEAFF; d_call: .; v_call: TRBV6-1; j_call: TRBJ1-1; clone_size: few; cdr3_length: 15
cdr3_nt: TGCGCCAGCAGCCAGGGGAGTACGACCGGGGAGCTGTTTTTT; cdr3_aa: CASSQGSTTGELFF; d_call: .; v_call: TRBV4-1; j_call: TRBJ2-2; clone_size: .; cdr3_length: 14
cdr3_nt: TGTGCCAGCAGTTTTATAGCGGGAGGATACAATGAGCAGTTCTTC; cdr3_aa: CASSFIAGGYNEQFF; d_call: TRBD2; v_call: TRBV28; j_call: TRBJ2-1; clone_size: many; cdr3_length: 15
cdr3_nt: TGCAGCGTTGATAGACAGTCCACTGAAGCTTTCTTT; cdr3_aa: CSVDRQSTEAFF; d_call: .; v_call: TRBV29-1; j_call: TRBJ1-1; clone_size: .; cdr3_length: 12
cdr3_nt: TGTGCCAGCAGTCTAAAATGGGGCGATGGCTACACCTTC; cdr3_aa: CASSLKWGDGYTF; d_call: .; v_call: TRBV6-5; j_call: TRBJ1-2; clone_size: .; cdr3_length: 13
cdr3_nt: TGTGCCACCATAAGGCGACACCTAAGCAATCAGCCCCAGCATTTT; cdr3_aa: CATIRRHLSNQPQHF; d_call: .; v_call: TRBV28; j_call: TRBJ1-5; clone_size: .; cdr3_length: 15
cdr3_nt: TGTGCCAGCAGCCCTGGGGCATTTAGCTATGGCTACACCTTC; cdr3_aa: CASSPGAFSYGYTF; d_call: .; v_call: TRBV21-1; j_call: TRBJ1-2; clone_size: few; cdr3_length: 14